This TCR beta chain was identified in a study of CXCR3-negative and CXCR3-positive naive CD8 T cells. The germline CDR1 and CDR2 sequences are SQVTM and ANQGSEA. The CDR3 is 16 amino acids. As for this clonotype: Its antigen is unidentified.

Findings of the study overall: It was found that naive subsets had comparable surface CD5, and TCR strength was inferred from TRB CDR3 properties. In cryopreserved cells, CXCR3 expression partially decreased, and fresh PBMCs were used in most assays.

UMI labels and 5' RACE were used to prepare the TRB cDNA libraries. TCRdb re-called the 5' RACE reads and catalogs CDR3 proteins one per entry, DNA excluded. Its table records roughly 39,000 distinct CDR3 sequences. Using triplicate sorts, 300,000 or so cells were collected each time from every CD8+ T cell subset. Sequencing input: memory CD8+ T cells from blood. This clonotype originated in a human donor in good health. Some clones in this sample may be carry-over from other donors' samples. The chain is built from TRBV29-1 and TRBJ2-3; the TRBD2 assignment by TCRdb is unverifiable without DNA. The CDR3 sequence: CSVEGLSGGATDTQYF.